These T cell receptor beta chains were read from a single sample in a study of human T cells and chemical hapten exposure. TCRdb called the RACE reads again in MiXCR, with one record for every CDR3 protein. The sample yields approximately 70,000 distinct CDR3 sequences, around 9.8% seen once. The sequencing used whole blood, collected in connection with sensitization to the hapten diphenylcyclopropenone (DPC). The source of these receptors is a woman in her thirties or forties with alopecia areata. Some clones in this sample may be carry-over from other donors' samples. The CDR3 runs from the conserved cysteine through the conserved F or W. The order of the fields is J gene, clone size, CDR3 length, D gene, V gene, CDR3 protein, CDR3 DNA. The D gene is left open where the match is weak. Clone size is shown for a subset of rows, as once, few, many or a class of expanded clone.

J gene: TRBJ2-7; clone size: few; CDR3 length: 13; D gene: NA; V gene: TRBV7-2; CDR3 protein: CASSLERSYEQYF; CDR3 DNA: TGTGCCAGCAGCTTAGAGAGATCCTACGAGCAGTACTTC
J gene: TRBJ1-5; clone size: many; CDR3 length: 16; D gene: TRBD1; V gene: TRBV19; CDR3 protein: CASSIGTGGAGQPQHF; CDR3 DNA: TGTGCCAGTAGTATAGGGACAGGGGGCGCCGGGCAGCCCCAGCATTTT
J gene: TRBJ2-3; clone size: many; CDR3 length: 14; D gene: NA; V gene: TRBV5-1; CDR3 protein: CASRATYDTDTQYF; CDR3 DNA: TGCGCCAGCAGGGCCACCTACGACACAGATACGCAGTATTTT
J gene: TRBJ2-7; clone size: many; CDR3 length: 14; D gene: TRBD1; V gene: TRBV10-2; CDR3 protein: CASSASTGEYEQYF; CDR3 DNA: TGCGCCAGCAGTGCCTCGACAGGGGAGTACGAGCAGTACTTC
J gene: TRBJ1-1; clone size: many; CDR3 length: 13; D gene: NA; V gene: TRBV7-2; CDR3 protein: CASSRTLNTEAFF; CDR3 DNA: TGTGCCAGCAGCAGGACACTTAACACTGAAGCTTTCTTT
J gene: TRBJ2-5; clone size: many; CDR3 length: 15; D gene: NA; V gene: TRBV12-5; CDR3 protein: CASGSPGPSGETQYF; CDR3 DNA: TGTGCTAGTGGTTCCCCGGGACCGTCGGGGGAGACCCAGTACTTC
J gene: TRBJ2-5; clone size: many; CDR3 length: 15; D gene: NA; V gene: TRBV13; CDR3 protein: CASSQSRALLETQYF; CDR3 DNA: TGTGCCAGCAGCCAATCCAGGGCCTTGCTGGAGACCCAGTACTTC
J gene: TRBJ2-1; clone size: NA; CDR3 length: 13; D gene: TRBD1; V gene: TRBV20-1; CDR3 protein: CSASGQVRNEQFF; CDR3 DNA: TGCAGTGCTAGTGGACAGGTTCGGAATGAGCAGTTCTTC
J gene: TRBJ1-6; clone size: many; CDR3 length: 13; D gene: NA; V gene: TRBV18; CDR3 protein: CASSPAEDSPLHF; CDR3 DNA: TGTGCCAGCTCCCCCGCCGAGGACTCACCCCTCCACTTT
J gene: TRBJ2-5; clone size: NA; CDR3 length: 14; D gene: TRBD1; V gene: TRBV7-8; CDR3 protein: CASSLGTAQETQYF; CDR3 DNA: TGTGCCAGCAGCCTAGGGACAGCTCAAGAGACCCAGTACTTC
J gene: TRBJ2-1; clone size: many; CDR3 length: 15; D gene: TRBD1; V gene: TRBV12-5; CDR3 protein: CASGSGTADHNEQFF; CDR3 DNA: TGTGCTAGTGGTTCCGGGACAGCGGACCACAATGAGCAGTTCTTC
J gene: TRBJ1-2; clone size: NA; CDR3 length: 17; D gene: NA; V gene: TRBV25-1; CDR3 protein: CASSQGSATLANYGYTF; CDR3 DNA: TGTGCCAGCTCCCAGGGGAGCGCAACATTAGCTAACTATGGCTACACCTTC
J gene: TRBJ2-5; clone size: many; CDR3 length: 15; D gene: NA; V gene: TRBV11-2; CDR3 protein: CASSLAGTRKETQYF; CDR3 DNA: TGTGCCAGCAGCTTAGCCGGGACTCGCAAAGAGACCCAGTACTTC
J gene: TRBJ1-1; clone size: many; CDR3 length: 12; D gene: NA; V gene: TRBV29-1; CDR3 protein: CSVGGTTTEAFF; CDR3 DNA: TGCAGCGTTGGTGGCACCACCACTGAAGCTTTCTTT
J gene: TRBJ2-3; clone size: NA; CDR3 length: 14; D gene: NA; V gene: TRBV14; CDR3 protein: CASSQNSRGDTQYF; CDR3 DNA: TGTGCCAGCAGCCAGAACAGTAGGGGAGATACGCAGTATTTT
J gene: TRBJ1-4; clone size: many; CDR3 length: 15; D gene: TRBD1; V gene: TRBV5-5; CDR3 protein: CASSPYRGANEKLFF; CDR3 DNA: TGTGCCAGCAGCCCCTACAGGGGTGCTAATGAAAAACTGTTTTTT
J gene: TRBJ1-6; clone size: many; CDR3 length: 15; D gene: TRBD1; V gene: TRBV28; CDR3 protein: CASNKADRENSPLHF; CDR3 DNA: TGTGCCAGCAACAAAGCGGACAGGGAGAATTCACCCCTCCACTTT
J gene: TRBJ2-7; clone size: many; CDR3 length: 12; D gene: NA; V gene: TRBV20-1; CDR3 protein: CSARGRVYEQYF; CDR3 DNA: TGCAGTGCTAGAGGGCGCGTATACGAGCAGTACTTC
J gene: TRBJ2-1; clone size: few; CDR3 length: 17; D gene: TRBD2; V gene: TRBV9; CDR3 protein: CASSASTSGGAGNEQFF; CDR3 DNA: TGTGCCAGCAGCGCCTCTACTAGCGGGGGGGCAGGAAATGAGCAGTTCTTC
J gene: TRBJ2-7; clone size: few; CDR3 length: 15; D gene: TRBD1; V gene: TRBV20-1; CDR3 protein: CSARDLGQFLYEQYF; CDR3 DNA: TGCAGTGCTAGAGATCTGGGACAGTTCTTATACGAGCAGTACTTC
J gene: TRBJ2-1; clone size: many; CDR3 length: 15; D gene: NA; V gene: TRBV4-1; CDR3 protein: CASSQEPAIVLKRFF; CDR3 DNA: TGCGCCAGCAGCCAAGAGCCAGCAATAGTCCTTAAGAGGTTCTTC
J gene: TRBJ2-3; clone size: NA; CDR3 length: 14; D gene: NA; V gene: TRBV18; CDR3 protein: CASSGQSSTDTQYF; CDR3 DNA: TGTGCCAGCTCAGGGCAGTCTAGCACAGATACGCAGTATTTT
J gene: TRBJ2-7; clone size: NA; CDR3 length: 11; D gene: NA; V gene: TRBV6-2/TRBV6-3; CDR3 protein: CASSYSGEQYF; CDR3 DNA: TGTGCCAGCAGTTACTCCGGGGAGCAGTACTTC
J gene: TRBJ2-7; clone size: medium-sized; CDR3 length: 12; D gene: NA; V gene: TRBV12-3/TRBV12-4; CDR3 protein: CASSLLGGEQYF; CDR3 DNA: TGTGCCAGCAGTTTACTGGGAGGCGAGCAGTACTTC
J gene: TRBJ1-1; clone size: NA; CDR3 length: 17; D gene: NA; V gene: TRBV7-2; CDR3 protein: CASSLTIGGRVSTEAFF; CDR3 DNA: TGTGCCAGCAGCTTAACTATAGGGGGAAGAGTGAGCACTGAAGCTTTCTTT
J gene: TRBJ2-1; clone size: many; CDR3 length: 12; D gene: TRBD1; V gene: TRBV20-1; CDR3 protein: CSAPRDRESRFF; CDR3 DNA: TGCAGTGCTCCGCGGGACAGGGAGAGCAGGTTCTTC
J gene: TRBJ1-2; clone size: many; CDR3 length: 13; D gene: NA; V gene: TRBV29-1; CDR3 protein: CSVVGREGVGYTF; CDR3 DNA: TGCAGCGTTGTCGGCAGGGAGGGTGTAGGCTACACCTTC
J gene: TRBJ2-1; clone size: many; CDR3 length: 13; D gene: NA; V gene: TRBV6-2/TRBV6-3; CDR3 protein: CASGSGSYNEQFF; CDR3 DNA: TGTGCCAGCGGTTCGGGGTCCTACAATGAGCAGTTCTTC
J gene: TRBJ2-1; clone size: many; CDR3 length: 14; D gene: NA; V gene: TRBV7-6; CDR3 protein: CASSLAPGNREQFF; CDR3 DNA: TGTGCCAGCAGCTTAGCCCCAGGGAACCGGGAGCAGTTCTTC
J gene: TRBJ2-1; clone size: many; CDR3 length: 17; D gene: TRBD2; V gene: TRBV4-3; CDR3 protein: CASSQDFAGVPGEEQFF; CDR3 DNA: TGCGCCAGCAGCCAAGATTTCGCGGGGGTCCCTGGGGAGGAGCAGTTCTTC
J gene: TRBJ1-2; clone size: many; CDR3 length: 14; D gene: NA; V gene: TRBV2; CDR3 protein: CASSEAGWSYGYTF; CDR3 DNA: TGTGCCAGCAGTGAGGCAGGATGGTCCTATGGCTACACCTTC
J gene: TRBJ2-1; clone size: many; CDR3 length: 15; D gene: NA; V gene: TRBV10-3; CDR3 protein: CAISDHNAGYNEQFF; CDR3 DNA: TGTGCCATCAGTGACCACAACGCGGGGTACAATGAGCAGTTCTTC
J gene: TRBJ1-3; clone size: many; CDR3 length: 17; D gene: NA; V gene: TRBV28; CDR3 protein: CASSPHRDPRSGNTIYF; CDR3 DNA: TGTGCCAGCAGTCCCCACAGGGACCCTCGCTCTGGAAACACCATATATTTT
J gene: TRBJ2-1; clone size: many; CDR3 length: 15; D gene: NA; V gene: TRBV7-9; CDR3 protein: CASSLAGAASGEQFF; CDR3 DNA: TGTGCCAGCAGCTTAGCGGGAGCGGCGTCGGGCGAGCAGTTCTTC
J gene: TRBJ2-3; clone size: few; CDR3 length: 14; D gene: NA; V gene: TRBV7-9; CDR3 protein: CASSVGGLTDTQYF; CDR3 DNA: TGTGCCAGCAGCGTCGGGGGTCTCACAGATACGCAGTATTTT
J gene: TRBJ2-1; clone size: many; CDR3 length: 17; D gene: TRBD2; V gene: TRBV4-3; CDR3 protein: CASSQDFRRGSYNEQFF; CDR3 DNA: TGCGCCAGCAGCCAAGATTTCCGGCGGGGGAGCTACAATGAGCAGTTCTTC
J gene: TRBJ2-3; clone size: many; CDR3 length: 14; D gene: NA; V gene: TRBV7-2; CDR3 protein: CASSSVAVTDTQYF; CDR3 DNA: TGTGCCAGCAGCTCCGTAGCGGTCACAGATACGCAGTATTTT
J gene: TRBJ2-1; clone size: many; CDR3 length: 15; D gene: NA; V gene: TRBV4-1; CDR3 protein: CASSQGVRSGTEQFF; CDR3 DNA: TGCGCCAGCAGCCAAGGGGTCAGGTCGGGGACGGAGCAGTTCTTC
J gene: TRBJ2-3; clone size: NA; CDR3 length: 17; D gene: TRBD2; V gene: TRBV9; CDR3 protein: CASSPRGAGGLTDTQYF; CDR3 DNA: TGTGCCAGCAGCCCCCGGGGGGCGGGGGGGCTTACAGATACGCAGTATTTT
J gene: TRBJ1-3; clone size: few; CDR3 length: 15; D gene: NA; V gene: TRBV3-1; CDR3 protein: CASSQDIRAGNTIYF; CDR3 DNA: TGTGCCAGCAGCCAAGACATCAGGGCTGGAAACACCATATATTTT
J gene: TRBJ1-6; clone size: many; CDR3 length: 13; D gene: NA; V gene: TRBV18; CDR3 protein: CASSLQDSAPLHF; CDR3 DNA: TGTGCCAGCTCCCTGCAGGATTCGGCACCCCTCCACTTT
J gene: TRBJ1-4; clone size: many; CDR3 length: 16; D gene: NA; V gene: TRBV21-1; CDR3 protein: CASCRDSGSTNEKLFF; CDR3 DNA: TGTGCCAGCTGCAGGGACAGCGGGTCAACTAATGAAAAACTGTTTTTT
J gene: TRBJ1-1; clone size: many; CDR3 length: 15; D gene: NA; V gene: TRBV18; CDR3 protein: CASSPPHSRLTEAFF; CDR3 DNA: TGTGCCAGCTCACCTCCCCACTCAAGGCTCACTGAAGCTTTCTTT
J gene: TRBJ2-7; clone size: many; CDR3 length: 16; D gene: TRBD1; V gene: TRBV20-1; CDR3 protein: CSARDVKGAGSDEQYF; CDR3 DNA: TGCAGTGCTAGAGATGTTAAGGGGGCAGGGAGCGACGAGCAGTACTTC
J gene: TRBJ2-1; clone size: NA; CDR3 length: 14; D gene: NA; V gene: TRBV20-1; CDR3 protein: CSARDGGEYNEQFF; CDR3 DNA: TGCAGTGCTAGAGATGGCGGGGAGTACAATGAGCAGTTCTTC
J gene: TRBJ2-4; clone size: many; CDR3 length: 15; D gene: NA; V gene: TRBV20-1; CDR3 protein: CSARPRGLAKNIQYF; CDR3 DNA: TGCAGTGCTAGACCGCGGGGGCTAGCCAAAAACATTCAGTACTTC
J gene: TRBJ2-7; clone size: many; CDR3 length: 13; D gene: NA; V gene: TRBV5-6; CDR3 protein: CASSFHSSYEQYF; CDR3 DNA: TGTGCCAGCAGCTTTCACAGCTCCTACGAGCAGTACTTC
J gene: TRBJ2-1; clone size: many; CDR3 length: 17; D gene: TRBD1; V gene: TRBV3-1; CDR3 protein: CASSQAKAAGQGKEQFF; CDR3 DNA: TGTGCCAGCAGCCAAGCCAAAGCGGCTGGACAGGGCAAGGAACAGTTCTTC
J gene: TRBJ1-1; clone size: many; CDR3 length: 13; D gene: NA; V gene: TRBV5-4; CDR3 protein: CASSEGVNTEAFF; CDR3 DNA: TGTGCCAGCAGCGAAGGGGTGAACACTGAAGCTTTCTTT
J gene: TRBJ1-6; clone size: many; CDR3 length: 14; D gene: TRBD1; V gene: TRBV5-4; CDR3 protein: CASSVTGGNSPLHF; CDR3 DNA: TGTGCCAGCAGCGTAACAGGGGGAAATTCACCCCTCCACTTT
J gene: TRBJ2-4; clone size: NA; CDR3 length: 16; D gene: NA; V gene: TRBV18; CDR3 protein: CASSPQGQGSKNIQYF; CDR3 DNA: TGTGCCAGCTCACCACAGGGGCAGGGAAGCAAAAACATTCAGTACTTC
J gene: TRBJ2-7; clone size: NA; CDR3 length: 11; D gene: NA; V gene: TRBV29-1; CDR3 protein: CSVERGYEQYF; CDR3 DNA: TGCAGCGTTGAGAGGGGCTACGAGCAGTACTTC
J gene: TRBJ2-3; clone size: many; CDR3 length: 15; D gene: NA; V gene: TRBV5-4; CDR3 protein: CASSCWIGATDTQYF; CDR3 DNA: TGTGCCAGCAGCTGTTGGATAGGGGCTACAGATACGCAGTATTTT
J gene: TRBJ2-4; clone size: many; CDR3 length: 15; D gene: NA; V gene: TRBV6-6; CDR3 protein: CASSYPFGTKNIQYF; CDR3 DNA: TGTGCCAGCAGTTACCCTTTTGGGACCAAAAACATTCAGTACTTC
J gene: TRBJ1-1; clone size: NA; CDR3 length: 15; D gene: NA; V gene: TRBV6-6; CDR3 protein: CASSYSSQPNTEAFF; CDR3 DNA: TGTGCCAGCAGTTACTCGAGCCAGCCAAACACTGAAGCTTTCTTT
J gene: TRBJ2-5; clone size: few; CDR3 length: 16; D gene: TRBD2; V gene: TRBV7-9; CDR3 protein: CASSLARSGGAETQYF; CDR3 DNA: TGTGCCAGCAGCTTAGCGAGAAGCGGGGGGGCGGAGACCCAGTACTTC
J gene: TRBJ1-1; clone size: many; CDR3 length: 13; D gene: TRBD1; V gene: TRBV6-5; CDR3 protein: CASYQTGGLRAFF; CDR3 DNA: TGTGCCAGCTACCAGACAGGGGGTCTTCGGGCTTTCTTT
J gene: TRBJ2-1; clone size: many; CDR3 length: 12; D gene: NA; V gene: TRBV28; CDR3 protein: CASGTRAHEQFF; CDR3 DNA: TGTGCCAGCGGCACCAGGGCTCATGAGCAGTTCTTC